The 16 T cell receptor beta chains listed next were all sequenced from one sample in a study (dated 2022 in TCRdb). Library preparation used the immunoSEQ multiplex PCR assay. This is the immuneACCESS table as TCRdb keeps it, with only in-frame sequences that have V and J called. A part of the clones is gone; compared with another copy, unresolved V genes explain less than half, and the rest is unexplained. This sample is represented by around 50,000 clones; approximately 95% of them were singletons. The ten largest clones capture approximately 11% of the sample. Source material: PBMCs. These receptors were taken from a man aged 35 to 55 with rheumatoid arthritis.

This sequence joins TRBV6-2 or TRBV6-3 and TRBJ2-7; perhaps D is TRBD1 or TRBD2 (5 bases each). CDR1 is MNHEY and CDR2 is SVGEGT in the germline V gene. CDR3 length equals 13 residues. Trimming removed 5 bases from V and 6 bases from J, with 14 bases in between. The CDR3 loop reads CASSKGPGSEQYF. The CDR3 region has the DNA TGTGCCAGCAGTAAGGGACCGGGGAGCGAGCAGTACTTC.

The rearrangement joins TRBV11-2 to TRBJ2-1, with 7 bases that match TRBD1. The germline CDR1 and CDR2 sequences are SGHAT and FQNNGV. CDR3 length equals 14 residues. The junction had 3 bases not matched to a gene; V was cut back by 5 bases and J by 2 bases. CDR3 nucleotide sequence: TGTGCCAGCAGCCTGACAGGGACCTACAATGAGCAGTTCTTC. Amino acids: CASSLTGTYNEQFF.

This chain joins TRBV5-1 and TRBJ2-2; TRBD1 matches 7 bases. The CDR3 is 14 amino acids. Per germline, CDR1 SGHRS and CDR2 YFSETQ. After removal of 0 bases from V and 7 bases from J, the junction contained 3 bases not matched to a gene. CDR3 sequence: CASSLDRGIGELFF. CDR3 in DNA: TGCGCCAGCAGCTTGGACAGGGGAATCGGGGAGCTGTTTTTT.

This clone was picked up one time. V usage is TRBV27 and J usage is TRBJ2-1; D may be TRBD2 (7 bases). CDR3 length: 17 amino acids. Germline V gene sequence: CDR1 MNHEY, CDR2 SMNVEV (reference sequence). V was shortened by 0 bases and J by 4 bases, with 16 bases between the two germline ends. CDR3 DNA: TGTGCCAGCAGTTTATCGAAGCACGGGGGGCTATACAATGAGCAGTTCTTC. Translating it yields CASSLSKHGGLYNEQFF.

This chain links TRBV2 with TRBJ2-7, with no clear D. Deletions cut 0 bases from V and 1 base from J, with 1 base between. CDR3 length: 12 residues. The V gene's germline CDR1 is SNHLY and CDR2 FYNNEI. CDR3 sequence: CASSEASYEQYF. The CDR3 coding sequence is TGTGCCAGCAGTGAAGCTTCCTACGAGCAGTACTTC.

The chain employs TRBV6-5 and TRBJ1-2; perhaps TRBD1 as D (6 bases). Germline CDR1 MNHEY, CDR2 SVGAGI. CDR3 size: 14 residues. Between the trimmed V and J ends, which lost 6 bases and 2 bases, there was a span of 13 bases. CDR3 coding DNA: TGTGCCAGCAGCCGCAGGGGACTCAACTATGGCTACACCTTC. Translated, it gives CASSRRGLNYGYTF.

This chain uses TRBV6-2 or TRBV6-3 with TRBJ2-6; unclear D gene. Deletions cut 2 bases from V and 0 bases from J, with 8 bases between. Per the germline V gene, CDR1 is MNHEY and CDR2 is SVGEGT. The CDR3 spans 16 residues. In DNA, the CDR3 is TGTGCCAGCAGTTACCATGCCGTCTCTGGGGCCAACGTCCTGACTTTC. This gives the protein CASSYHAVSGANVLTF.

This clone came up once. The chain uses TRBV7-2 and TRBJ2-1, with 8 positions matching TRBD2. CDR1 SGHTA and CDR2 FQGNSA come from the germline V gene. Trimming cost V 1 base and J 7 bases; bases outside gene matches: 12. The CDR3 spans 17 residues. CDR3 sequence: CASSLEIPGLGRNEQFF. DNA for the CDR3: TGTGCCAGCAGCTTAGAGATACCGGGACTAGGAAGGAATGAGCAGTTCTTC.

The CDR3 region is CASSQRPSPGGADYGYTF. CDR3 DNA: TGCGCCAGCAGCCAACGACCTAGCCCAGGGGGCGCGGACTATGGCTACACCTTC. V is TRBV4-1 and J is TRBJ1-2; 8 positions match TRBD1. The ends lost 2 bases at V and 3 bases at J; junction bases unmatched: 14. This CDR3 has 18 amino acids. The germline V gene encodes CDR1 MGHRA and CDR2 YSYEKL.

The CDR3 nucleotides read TGTGCCAGCAGTTTTGTAGGGGCAACTAATGAAAAACTGTTTTTT. Translation gives CASSFVGATNEKLFF. This chain links TRBV28 with TRBJ1-4; D is possibly TRBD1 (5 bases). The length of the CDR3 is 15 residues. Germline V CDR1 and CDR2: MDHEN, SYDVKM. The V end lost 3 bases, the J end lost 0 bases, and 8 bases lay between the germline ends.

The chain combines TRBV27 with TRBJ2-3; maybe TRBD1 (5 bases). Germline CDR1 MNHEY, CDR2 SMNVEV (reference sequence). This CDR3 is 14 amino acids long. Trimming took off 5 bases at V and 3 bases at J, with 12 bases between the two ends. DNA of the CDR3: TGTGCCAGCAGTCCCCGGACATTTACAGATACGCAGTATTTT. It yields the protein CASSPRTFTDTQYF.

The chain links TRBV7-3 to TRBJ1-1, with TRBD1 as a possible D gene (6 bases). V was clipped by 9 bases and J by 0 bases, with 11 bases between them. Germline CDR1 and CDR2: SGHTA and FQGTGA. The CDR3 totals 13 residues. CDR3 sequence: CASGQGLNTEAFF. The CDR3 DNA sequence: TGTGCCAGTGGTCAGGGGTTGAACACTGAAGCTTTCTTT.

The rearrangement joins TRBV18 to TRBJ1-1, with D possibly being TRBD1 (5 bases). V gave up 6 bases and J gave up 0 bases, with 11 bases separating them. CDR3 size: 14 residues. Germline values: CDR1 KGHSH, CDR2 LQKENI. CDR3 amino acids: CASSSVGVNTEAFF. CDR3 nucleotide sequence: TGTGCCAGCTCCTCGGTGGGGGTGAACACTGAAGCTTTCTTT.

The chain is built from TRBV24-1 and TRBJ2-3, with D unclear. From germline, CDR1 is KGHDR and CDR2 SFDVKD. This CDR3 region has 13 residues. The V gene lost 9 bases and the J gene lost 1 base, with 10 bases spanning the gap. CDR3 bases: TGTGCCACCGGCCCCCGGGGCACAGATACGCAGTATTTT. Protein sequence: CATGPRGTDTQYF.

The chain couples TRBV7-3 to TRBJ2-5; 11 bases line up with TRBD2. Germline lookup yields CDR1 SGHTA and CDR2 FQGTGA. The CDR3 runs to 15 residues. The junction had 4 bases not matched to a gene; V was cut back by 5 bases and J by 2 bases. The CDR3 DNA reads as TGTGCCAGCAGCCCCTTAGCGGGAGGGCAAGAGACCCAGTACTTC. Amino acid sequence: CASSPLAGGQETQYF.

This clone was observed once. The chain couples TRBV4-1 to TRBJ2-2; TRBD1 matches at 8 bases. CDR3 length: 13 residues. Germline assignment: CDR1 MGHRA and CDR2 YSYEKL. V lost 4 bases, J lost 7 bases, and 2 bases stayed unmatched. The CDR3 DNA is TGCGCCAGCAGCCCGACAGGGGTCGGGGAGCTGTTTTTT. Amino acid sequence: CASSPTGVGELFF.